This TCR beta chain comes out of a study of OX40 agonist ivuxolimab in advanced cancers. Findings and limits, study-wide: The antigens recognized by the expanded peripheral T cells, that is their antigen specificity, were not determined.

Germline CDR1 and CDR2: MDHEN and SYDVKM. J gave up 4 bases and V 4 bases, and 6 bases lay outside the gene matches. The CDR3 is 16 amino acids. TCRdb's copy holds only in-frame clones and misses some; the assay was immunoSEQ multiplex PCR. The repertoire includes about 72,000 clones, less than 90% of them detected once, and about 1% sits in the top ten. This clone has a single count. Its specificity is not known. The sample in question was CD4+ or CD8+ T cells sorted from blood, obtained in a trial of the OX40 agonist ivuxolimab. This clonotype originated in an adult with an advanced solid tumor such as melanoma, head and neck, liver or kidney cancer. The chain carries TRBV28 and TRBJ1-3; TRBD1 agrees at 11 bases. CDR3 coding DNA: TGTGCCAGCAGTTCCGGACAGGGGGCGAAAGGAAACACCATATATTTT. Translation: CASSSGQGAKGNTIYF.